The T cell receptor (beta chain) described here comes from a study of blood T cell repertoires in COVID-19. Whole-study context: Researchers got acute and convalescent COVID-19 samples from the United States, Italy and Spain. In each case, the material was cDNA or gDNA derived from T cells, B-cell-depleted T cells, or PBMCs.

Methods used by the authors: Reference gene primer amplification in the assay estimated nucleated cell counts. Sequencing used immunoSEQ multiplex PCR; TCRdb keeps in-frame clones, though not all of them. V, J and clone size are taken as reported in that table, and D and trimming were inferred from the DNA itself. The sample lists about 260,000 clones, 84% occurring once. This clone was counted a few times. Germline lookup yields CDR1 DFQATT and CDR2 SNEGSKA (reference sequence). CDR3 size: 13 residues. The germline V and J ends were trimmed by 3 bases and 2 bases, with 9 bases remaining between them.

The chain links TRBV20-1 to TRBJ2-3, with unresolved D. Sequences were obtained from peripheral blood. The TCR was taken from a woman aged 35 to 49 who had recovered from COVID-19. The CDR3 coding sequence is TGCAGTGCTAGTAAGCAGGACACAGATACGCAGTATTTT. Amino acids: CSASKQDTDTQYF.